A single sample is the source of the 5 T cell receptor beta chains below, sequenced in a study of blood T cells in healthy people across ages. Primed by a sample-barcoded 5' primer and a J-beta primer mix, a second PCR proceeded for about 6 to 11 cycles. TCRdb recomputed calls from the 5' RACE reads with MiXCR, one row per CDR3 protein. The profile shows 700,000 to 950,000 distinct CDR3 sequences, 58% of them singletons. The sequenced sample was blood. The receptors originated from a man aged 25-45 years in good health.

Here the CDR3 reads CASSPFLTDTQYF. CDR3 DNA: TGTGCCAGCAGCCCTTTCTTGACAGATACGCAGTATTTT. The chain carries TRBV7-2 and TRBJ2-3; D is uncertain. V lost 5 bases and J 3 bases, leaving 9 bases between the germline ends. Per germline, CDR1 SGHTA and CDR2 FQGNSA. The CDR3 length is 13 residues.

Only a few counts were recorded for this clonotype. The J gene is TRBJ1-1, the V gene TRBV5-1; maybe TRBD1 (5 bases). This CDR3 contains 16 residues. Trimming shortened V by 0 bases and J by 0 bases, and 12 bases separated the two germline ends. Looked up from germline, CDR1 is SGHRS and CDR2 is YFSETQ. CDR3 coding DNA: TGCGCCAGCAGCTTGGGTCCGGCGGGGGTGAACACTGAAGCTTTCTTT. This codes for CASSLGPAGVNTEAFF. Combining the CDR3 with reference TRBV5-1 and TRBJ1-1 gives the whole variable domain KAGVTQTPRYLIKTRGQQVTLSCSPISGHRSVSWYQQTPGQGLQFLFEYFSETQRNKGNFPGRFSGRQFSNSRSEMNVSTLELGDSALYLCASSLGPAGVNTEAFFGQGTRLTVV.

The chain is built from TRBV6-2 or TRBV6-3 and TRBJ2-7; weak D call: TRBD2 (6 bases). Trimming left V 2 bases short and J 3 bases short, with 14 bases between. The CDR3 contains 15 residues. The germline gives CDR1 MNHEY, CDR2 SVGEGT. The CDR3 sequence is CASSYLAGRDYEQYF. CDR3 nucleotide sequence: TGTGCCAGCAGTTACCTCGCGGGAAGGGACTACGAGCAGTACTTC.

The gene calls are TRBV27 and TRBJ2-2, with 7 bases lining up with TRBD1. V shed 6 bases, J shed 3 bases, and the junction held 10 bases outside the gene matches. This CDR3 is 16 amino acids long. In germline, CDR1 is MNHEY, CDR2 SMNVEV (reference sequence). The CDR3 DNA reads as TGTGCCAGCAGCCATTATATGGGACAGCACACCGGGGAGCTGTTTTTT. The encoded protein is CASSHYMGQHTGELFF.

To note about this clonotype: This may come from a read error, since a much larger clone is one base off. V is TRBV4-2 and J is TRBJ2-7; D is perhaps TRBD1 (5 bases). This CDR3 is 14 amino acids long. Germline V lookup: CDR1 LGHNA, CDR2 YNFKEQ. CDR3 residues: CASNQADYRNEQYF. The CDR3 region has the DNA TGTGCCAGCAACCAAGCCGATTACAGGAACGAGCAGTACTTC.